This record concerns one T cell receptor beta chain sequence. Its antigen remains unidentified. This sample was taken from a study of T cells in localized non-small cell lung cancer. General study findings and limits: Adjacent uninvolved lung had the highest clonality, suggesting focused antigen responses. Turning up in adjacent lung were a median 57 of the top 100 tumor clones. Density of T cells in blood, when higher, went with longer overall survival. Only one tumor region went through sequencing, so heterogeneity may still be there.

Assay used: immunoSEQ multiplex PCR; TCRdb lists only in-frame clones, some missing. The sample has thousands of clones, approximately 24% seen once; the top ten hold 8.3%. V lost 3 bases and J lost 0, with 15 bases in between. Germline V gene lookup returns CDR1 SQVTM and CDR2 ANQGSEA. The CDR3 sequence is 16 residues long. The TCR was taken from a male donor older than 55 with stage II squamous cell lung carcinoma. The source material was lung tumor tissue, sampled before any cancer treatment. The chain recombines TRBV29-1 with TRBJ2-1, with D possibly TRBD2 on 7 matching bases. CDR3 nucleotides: TGCAGCGTTGAGGGCGGGGGCGGAATCTCCTACAATGAGCAGTTCTTC. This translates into CSVEGGGGISYNEQFF.